The 13 T cell receptor beta chains below were found in one sample sequenced in a study of CD8 T cells in ankylosing spondylitis. A single record per CDR3 protein comes from TCRdb applying MiXCR to the 5' RACE reads. Of a few hundred thousand distinct CDR3 sequences listed, roughly a quarter are singletons. The specimen sequenced was blood, either unsorted or a sorted T cell fraction (not recorded which). The receptors derive from a male donor with ankylosing spondylitis or in good health (not recorded which).

This clonotype appeared once. The rearrangement links TRBV7-8 to TRBJ2-1; weak D call: TRBD1 (5 bases). This CDR3 comprises 15 residues. The germline V gene has CDR1 SGHVS and CDR2 FQNEAQ. Deletions cut 5 bases from V and 0 bases from J, with 11 bases between. The chain's CDR3 is CASSPQGGSYNEQFF. CDR3 nucleotides: TGTGCCAGCAGCCCCCAGGGTGGCTCCTACAATGAGCAGTTCTTC.

This clonotype was found a few times. The V call is TRBV28, the J call TRBJ2-4; 8 bases line up with TRBD1. V lost 3 bases, J lost 9 bases, and 4 bases stayed unmatched. The CDR3 runs to 13 residues. The germline V gene encodes CDR1 MDHEN and CDR2 SYDVKM. The CDR3 region is CASSLTGAVIQYF. In nucleotides, the CDR3 is TGTGCCAGCAGTTTGACAGGGGCGGTCATTCAGTACTTC.

The genes are TRBV5-8 and TRBJ2-2, with 8 nucleotides matching TRBD1. J gave up 3 bases and V 4 bases, and 11 bases lay outside the gene matches. Germline CDR1 reads SGHTS; CDR2 reads YDEGEE. The CDR3 consists of 17 residues. The CDR3 DNA reads TGTGCCAGCAGCCGGCGCACGGGACAGGACTACACCGGGGAGCTGTTTTTT. It codes for CASSRRTGQDYTGELFF. Full variable domain (outside the CDR3, taken from reference TRBV5-8 and TRBJ2-2): EAGVTQSPTHLIKTRGQQATLRCSPISGHTSVYWYQQALGLGLQFLLWYDEGEERNRGNFPPRFSGRQFPNYSSELNVNALELEDSALYLCASSRRTGQDYTGELFFGEGSRLTVL.

The chain recombines TRBV29-1 with TRBJ2-5; D may correspond to TRBD1 or TRBD2 (6 bases each). V was pared by 2 bases and J by 4 bases, with 11 bases between. This CDR3 has 13 amino acids. Germline lookup yields CDR1 SQVTM and CDR2 ANQGSEA. The CDR3 spells CSVETGRGETQYF. In DNA, the CDR3 is TGCAGCGTTGAAACAGGGCGGGGAGAGACCCAGTACTTC.

The chain carries TRBV18 and TRBJ2-3; 8 nucleotides agree with TRBD1. This CDR3 comprises 13 residues. Germline V gene sequence: CDR1 KGHSH, CDR2 LQKENI. Trimming cost V 6 bases and J 8 bases; bases outside gene matches: 7. CDR3 coding DNA: TGTGCCAGCTCTTCGGACAGGGCTGGTACGCAGTATTTT. This codes for CASSSDRAGTQYF.

V is TRBV20-1 and J is TRBJ2-3, with D perhaps matching TRBD1 (5 bases). Germline loops: CDR1 DFQATT, CDR2 SNEGSKA (reference sequence). V was pared by 0 bases and J by 0 bases, with 13 bases between. The CDR3 contains 16 residues. The CDR3 reads CSAREKPGKSTDTQYF. In DNA form, the CDR3 reads TGCAGTGCTAGAGAGAAGCCAGGGAAGAGCACAGATACGCAGTATTTT.

This clonotype was seen many times. V usage is TRBV6-5 and J usage is TRBJ2-4; no reliable D call. Germline CDR1 reads MNHEY; CDR2 reads SVGAGI. V dropped 0 bases and J dropped 2 bases, with 11 bases sitting between them. CDR3 length equals 16 residues. Here the CDR3 reads CASSYSPIGSKNIQYF. The CDR3 nucleotides read TGTGCCAGCAGTTACTCCCCGATAGGGTCCAAAAACATTCAGTACTTC.

The gene calls are TRBV29-1 and TRBJ2-7, with D possibly being TRBD1 (6 bases). Germline CDR1 and CDR2: SQVTM and ANQGSEA. This CDR3 comprises 14 residues. The V end lost 8 bases, the J end lost 5 bases, and 22 bases lay between the germline ends. The CDR3 here is CSTSTGLYLDEQYF. CDR3 DNA sequence: TGCAGCACCTCGACAGGACTCTACCTAGACGAGCAGTACTTC.

Many counts were recorded for this clonotype. The chain recombines TRBV20-1 with TRBJ2-1, with 10 bases identical to TRBD2. Germline V CDR1 and CDR2: DFQATT, SNEGSKA (reference sequence). The length of the CDR3 is 15 residues. Unmatched junction bases numbered 9, after V lost 6 bases and J lost 4 bases. The CDR3 nucleotides read TGCAGTGCCAATCCGACTAGCGGGCGGTACAATGAGCAGTTCTTC. The encoded protein is CSANPTSGRYNEQFF.

In this sample, this clonotype turned up a few times. This chain links TRBV10-3 with TRBJ2-1, with 9 bases aligning to TRBD1. V was pared by 5 bases and J by 7 bases, with 9 bases of the junction left unmatched. This CDR3 has 15 amino acids. The V gene's germline CDR1 is ENHRY and CDR2 SYGVKD. CDR3 in DNA: TGTGCCATCAGTAACCGACAGGGGGACTTGAATGAGCAGTTCTTC. Translating gives CAISNRQGDLNEQFF.

V gene TRBV6-5 combines with J gene TRBJ1-2; perhaps TRBD1 as D (6 bases). Germline V lookup: CDR1 MNHEY, CDR2 SVGAGI. Trimming pared 2 bases from V and 10 bases from J, leaving 11 bases between. This CDR3 comprises 12 residues. In nucleotides, the CDR3 is TGTGCCAGCAGTTACCCCGGGACATTCTACACCTTC. It is translated as CASSYPGTFYTF.

The chain employs TRBV29-1 and TRBJ2-3; possible D gene TRBD2, 6 bases. The V gene lost 4 bases and the J gene lost 4 bases, with 15 bases spanning the gap. This CDR3 region has 14 residues. CDR1 is SQVTM, CDR2 ANQGSEA, per germline. CDR3 in DNA: TGCAGCGTTGGTCTTTCGACTAGGCCAGATACGCAGTATTTT. The encoded protein is CSVGLSTRPDTQYF.

The chain is built from TRBV2 and TRBJ2-1, with D unresolved. V was pared by 4 bases and J by 9 bases, with 10 bases between. The CDR3 sequence is 12 residues long. Germline CDR1 and CDR2: SNHLY and FYNNEI. CDR3 sequence (DNA): TGTGCCAGCAGTGGAGATCCGGCTGAGCAGTTCTTC. This gives the protein CASSGDPAEQFF.